The 29 T cell receptor beta chains given below trace back to one sample, sequenced in a study of human thymus T cells. Corrective cardiac operations yielded the resected thymus tissue. Profiling relied on immunoSEQ multiplex PCR, and the TCRdb table lists in-frame clones only, not all of them. Found here are some 78,000 clones, 96% of them singletons; the top ten hold roughly 0.03%. Sequenced input: thymus tissue. These TCRs come from a boy in the first two years of life with a congenital heart defect but otherwise immunologically healthy.

V usage is TRBV6-1 and J usage is TRBJ2-7; D might be TRBD1 (6 bases). V lost 6 bases and J lost 6, with 21 bases in between. In germline, CDR1 is MNHNS, CDR2 SASEGT. The CDR3 has 15 residues. CDR3: CASRQGLSPMGEQYF. For the CDR3, the DNA is TGTGCCAGCAGACAGGGCTTAAGCCCCATGGGCGAGCAGTACTTC.

The chain recombines TRBV10-3 with TRBJ2-3; 7 bases fit TRBD2. This CDR3 has 18 amino acids. Losses at the gene ends were 6 bases for V and 0 bases for J; bases not matched to a gene: 15. Germline values: CDR1 ENHRY, CDR2 SYGVKD. Here the CDR3 reads CAIRRLAGGPSSTDTQYF. In DNA form, the CDR3 reads TGTGCCATCAGGCGTTTAGCGGGCGGCCCCTCTAGCACAGATACGCAGTATTTT.

The rearrangement uses TRBV18 and TRBJ2-7; possibly TRBD2 for D (6 bases). The CDR3 runs 15 residues. The V gene's germline CDR1 is KGHSH and CDR2 LQKENI. The V gene lost 0 bases and the J gene lost 6 bases, with 15 bases spanning the gap. The CDR3 reads CASSPPLFQGGEQYF. CDR3 DNA sequence: TGTGCCAGCTCACCACCCTTATTCCAGGGAGGCGAGCAGTACTTC. The whole variable domain, filled in from reference TRBV18 and TRBJ2-7, reads NAGVMQNPRHLVRRRGQEARLRCSPMKGHSHVYWYRQLPEEGLKFMVYLQKENIIDESGMPKERFSAEFPKEGPSILRIQQVVRGDSAAYFCASSPPLFQGGEQYFGPGTRLTVT.

The CDR3, as DNA: TGTGCCAGCAGCTCTGAAATAGCGGGAGTCAGGATAGATACGCAGTATTTT. The encoded protein is CASSSEIAGVRIDTQYF. This sequence joins TRBV28 and TRBJ2-3; the match to TRBD2 covers 9 bases. V lost 6 bases, J lost 5 bases, and 15 bases stayed unmatched. This CDR3 region has 17 residues. Per the germline V gene, CDR1 is MDHEN and CDR2 is SYDVKM. The full variable domain, its missing parts supplied by reference TRBV28 and TRBJ2-3, is DVKVTQSSRYLVKRTGEKVFLECVQDMDHENMFWYRQDPGLGLRLIYFSYDVKMKEKGDIPEGYSVSREKKERFSLILESASTNQTSMYLCASSSEIAGVRIDTQYFGPGTRLTVL.

This clone was recorded only once. The J gene is TRBJ1-5, the V gene TRBV19, with TRBD1 matching over 12 bases. Germline CDR1 LNHDA, CDR2 SQIVND (reference sequence). The CDR3 contains 18 residues. V gave up 1 base and J gave up 2 bases; unmatched junction bases: 6. The CDR3, as DNA: TGTGCCAGTAGTATAGCCGGGACAGGGGGCTGGGGCAATCAGCCCCAGCATTTT. Translated: CASSIAGTGGWGNQPQHF.

This clone was recorded once. The genes are TRBV5-6 and TRBJ1-2; possible D gene TRBD1, 6 bases. V lost 3 bases and J lost 5, with 14 bases in between. CDR1 and CDR2 from the germline V gene are SGHDT and YYEEEE. The length of the CDR3 is 14 residues. The CDR3 DNA reads TGTGCCAGCAGCTCCGGTACAGGGAATTATGGCTACACCTTC. It specifies CASSSGTGNYGYTF.

This chain's CDR3 is CSVGQGAGVRDTEAFF. The CDR3 DNA follows: TGCAGCGTCGGACAGGGGGCTGGTGTAAGGGACACTGAAGCTTTCTTT. The genes are TRBV29-1 and TRBJ1-1; 11 bases map to TRBD1. Unmatched junction bases numbered 12, after V lost 6 bases and J lost 3 bases. The length of the CDR3 is 16 residues. CDR1 is SQVTM and CDR2 is ANQGSEA in the germline V gene.

This chain uses TRBV10-3 with TRBJ2-7; weak D call: TRBD2 (6 bases). The germline gives CDR1 ENHRY, CDR2 SYGVKD. The CDR3 has 17 residues. V was pared by 1 base and J by 5 bases, with 21 bases between. The CDR3 protein is CAISELRPGLEMHEQYF. In DNA, the CDR3 is TGTGCCATCAGTGAGTTAAGACCGGGACTCGAAATGCACGAGCAGTACTTC.

The CDR3 DNA reads as TGTGCCAGCAGCTTAGCGGAGGCTTCAGGGGTGTCCGGCTACACCTTC. Translating gives CASSLAEASGVSGYTF. This sequence joins TRBV7-6 and TRBJ1-2; maybe TRBD1 (6 bases). Germline V lookup: CDR1 SGHVS, CDR2 FNYEAQ. The CDR3 consists of 16 residues. The V gene lost 0 bases and the J gene lost 8 bases, with 19 bases spanning the gap.

V and J are TRBV5-4 and TRBJ1-5; no firm D call. The CDR3 sequence is 13 residues long. Germline V lookup: CDR1 SGHNT, CDR2 YYREEE (reference sequence). V was clipped by 0 bases and J by 10 bases, with 11 bases between them. The CDR3 loop reads CASSLGPMSPQHF. In DNA, the CDR3 is TGTGCCAGCAGCTTGGGGCCGATGAGTCCCCAGCATTTT.

About this clone itself: Relative to the germline gene, one junction end is altered; a read error may explain this. The chain has TRBV5-5 and TRBJ2-7, with D possibly being TRBD1 (6 bases). The V gene's germline CDR1 is SGHKS and CDR2 YYEKEE (reference sequence). The CDR3 has 14 residues. CDR3 in amino acids: CVSSLRQGRTGQYF. CDR3 bases: TGTGTCAGCAGCTTGCGGCAGGGGAGAACCGGGCAGTACTTC.

The rearrangement links TRBV19 to TRBJ1-1, with D tentatively TRBD1 (6 bases). The germline gives CDR1 LNHDA, CDR2 SQIVND (reference sequence). The CDR3 is 13 residues long. V shed 7 bases and J shed 7 bases, with 16 bases lying between them. The CDR3: CASKGGPGNEAFF. CDR3 coding DNA: TGTGCCAGTAAAGGGGGTCCTGGGAATGAAGCTTTCTTT.

In DNA, the CDR3 is TGTGCCAGCAGCCCCCTATTTTCGAACTATGGCTACACCTTC. Its translation: CASSPLFSNYGYTF. The chain has TRBV5-6 and TRBJ1-2, with D uncertain. CDR3 size: 14 residues. The germline CDR1 and CDR2 sequences are SGHDT and YYEEEE. V lost 4 bases and J 2 bases, leaving 12 bases between the germline ends.

This chain uses TRBV4-1 with TRBJ2-1, with TRBD2 identical over 12 bases. Losses at the gene ends were 4 bases for V and 2 bases for J; bases not matched to a gene: 3. CDR3 length: 16 amino acids. Germline CDR1 MGHRA, CDR2 YSYEKL. CDR3 amino acids: CASSRRLAGAYNEQFF. The DNA for the CDR3 is TGCGCCAGCAGCCGCCGACTAGCGGGGGCCTACAATGAGCAGTTCTTC.

V gene TRBV7-9 combines with J gene TRBJ2-1; possibly TRBD2 for D (6 bases). Germline V gene data show CDR1 as SEHNR and CDR2 as FQNEAQ (reference sequence). The ends were cut back, 5 bases at V and 0 bases at J, with 17 bases in the middle. The CDR3 length is 17 residues. The chain's CDR3 is CASSPLQRLVSYNEQFF. DNA for the CDR3: TGTGCCAGCAGCCCGCTTCAAAGACTAGTCTCCTACAATGAGCAGTTCTTC.

V and J are TRBV7-6 and TRBJ2-1, with TRBD1 as a possible D gene (6 bases). Per the germline V gene, CDR1 is SGHVS and CDR2 is FNYEAQ. CDR3 length: 15 residues. The V end was cut by 3 bases, the J end by 3 bases, with 12 bases between. As DNA, the CDR3 is TGTGCCAGCAGCTTCCGGGACAAACACTACAATGAGCAGTTCTTC. Its translation: CASSFRDKHYNEQFF.

V gene TRBV18 combines with J gene TRBJ1-2; D is unresolved. Trimming pared 0 bases from V and 4 bases from J, leaving 15 bases between. The CDR3 spans 16 residues. Germline V gives CDR1 KGHSH, CDR2 LQKENI. The CDR3 DNA reads TGTGCCAGCTCACCACCAGCCCGAGTAGTCGGCTATGGCTACACCTTC. Translated: CASSPPARVVGYGYTF. Looking up the rest from reference TRBV18 and TRBJ1-2 gives the full variable domain: NAGVMQNPRHLVRRRGQEARLRCSPMKGHSHVYWYRQLPEEGLKFMVYLQKENIIDESGMPKERFSAEFPKEGPSILRIQQVVRGDSAAYFCASSPPARVVGYGYTFGSGTRLTVV.

The chain joins TRBV30 to TRBJ1-2; D is possibly TRBD1 (5 bases). Deletions cut 0 bases from V and 3 bases from J, with 14 bases between. Germline V gene data show CDR1 as GTSNPN and CDR2 as SVGIG (reference sequence). The CDR3 sequence is 15 residues long. Here the CDR3 reads CAWSVPQPGYYGYTF. In nucleotides, the CDR3 is TGTGCCTGGAGTGTACCCCAACCAGGGTACTATGGCTACACCTTC.

The chain is built from TRBV10-3 and TRBJ2-5; D perhaps matches TRBD1 (6 bases). This CDR3 is 13 amino acids long. With 10 bases removed from V and 5 bases from J, the gap between germline ends came to 17 bases. Germline assignment: CDR1 ENHRY and CDR2 SYGVKD. The CDR3 DNA reads as TGTGCCACGACAAGGTCCCAGGGGGAGACCCAGTACTTC. Protein sequence: CATTRSQGETQYF.

This chain uses TRBV6-7 with TRBJ2-1; D unclear. TRBV6-7 is noted as an ORF with a role that remains uncertain. CDR3 length equals 13 residues. The V and J ends lost 2 bases and 7 bases respectively, with 9 bases between them. The CDR3, as DNA: TGTGCCAGCAGTTACAGGTCCAGAAATGAGCAGTTCTTC. Its translation is CASSYRSRNEQFF.

The chain carries TRBV21-1 and TRBJ2-7; TRBD1 is the table's D call, not checked against the DNA. TRBV21-1 is deemed a pseudogene. The CDR3 spans 14 residues. CDR3 bases: TGTGCCAGCACCGACAGGGGGGCTAGCTACGAGCAGTACTTC. Amino acids: CASTDRGASYEQYF.

The genes are TRBV15 and TRBJ2-7; no clear D. The CDR3 has 17 residues. Trimming stripped 1 base from V and 2 bases from J, with 18 bases between. Germline CDR1 and CDR2: LNHNV and YYDKDF (reference sequence). CDR3 sequence: CATSRGSDKPEAYEQYF. DNA of the CDR3: TGTGCCACCAGCAGAGGGTCTGACAAACCCGAAGCCTACGAGCAGTACTTC. The variable domain in full, completed from reference TRBV15 and TRBJ2-7, reads DAMVIQNPRYQVTQFGKPVTLSCSQTLNHNVMYWYQQKSSQAPKLLFHYYDKDFNNEADTPDNFQSRRPNTSFCFLDIRSPGLGDTAMYLCATSRGSDKPEAYEQYFGPGTRLTVT.

This sequence joins TRBV13 and TRBJ2-7; D gene unclear. The CDR3 has 13 residues. The V end lost 0 bases, the J end lost 7 bases, and 10 bases lay between the germline ends. In germline, CDR1 is PRHDT, CDR2 FYEKMQ (reference sequence). This chain's CDR3 is CASSLGYFREQYF. The CDR3 DNA is TGTGCCAGCAGCTTAGGTTACTTTCGGGAGCAGTACTTC.

This clone was seen once. This chain joins TRBV28 and TRBJ2-7; D might be TRBD1 (6 bases). Germline CDR1 reads MDHEN; CDR2 reads SYDVKM. This CDR3 region has 17 residues. V lost 2 bases and J lost 2, with 19 bases in between. The chain's CDR3 is CASSLNTGHNPPYEQYF. Here the CDR3 DNA reads TGTGCCAGCAGTTTAAATACGGGACACAATCCTCCCTACGAGCAGTACTTC.

This sequence joins TRBV5-6 and TRBJ2-7, with 12 bases identical to TRBD2. With 0 bases clipped from V and 3 bases from J, the junction kept 4 bases outside the gene matches. The CDR3 length is 16 residues. Germline V CDR1 and CDR2: SGHDT, YYEEEE. For the CDR3, the DNA is TGTGCCAGCAGCTTGGGGGAGGGACTAGCGGGCTACGAGCAGTACTTC. Its translation is CASSLGEGLAGYEQYF.

Worth noting for this clone: The junction and the germline gene differ at one end; a read error may be behind it. The genes are TRBV18 and TRBJ1-3; D uncertain. Germline loops: CDR1 KGHSH, CDR2 LQKENI. The CDR3 sequence is 19 residues long. The CDR3 sequence is CANSSNLGTQLVSGNTIYF. The CDR3 region has the DNA TGTGCCAACTCATCCAATCTGGGAACACAACTAGTCTCTGGAAACACCATATATTTT. The full variable domain, rest sourced from reference TRBV18 and TRBJ1-3, is NAGVMQNPRHLVRRRGQEARLRCSPMKGHSHVYWYRQLPEEGLKFMVYLQKENIIDESGMPKERFSAEFPKEGPSILRIQQVVRGDSAAYFCANSSNLGTQLVSGNTIYFGEGSWLTVV.

The rearrangement joins TRBV21-1 to TRBJ2-7; TRBD2 was called by the table and not checked on the DNA. TRBV21-1 has pseudogene status. The CDR3 is 18 amino acids. The CDR3 protein is CASSKRGREGFLSYEQYF. CDR3 coding DNA: TGTGCCAGCAGCAAACGAGGGCGGGAGGGCTTTCTCTCCTACGAGCAGTACTTC.

Notes on this clone: Relative to the germline gene, one junction end is altered; a read error may explain this. The chain joins TRBV4-1 to TRBJ2-3, with TRBD2 matching over 8 bases. Germline V gene sequence: CDR1 MGHRA, CDR2 YSYEKL. This CDR3 is built from 13 residues. The CDR3 DNA follows: TGCGCCAGCAGCCAAGGGCTAGCGGGTGCCAGGAATTTT. Its translation: CASSQGLAGARNF.

This rearrangement joins TRBV18 to TRBJ2-1; D possibly uses TRBD1 or TRBD2 (5 bases each). The length of the CDR3 is 16 residues. Trimming removed 6 bases from V and 5 bases from J, with 20 bases in between. CDR1 and CDR2 from the germline V gene are KGHSH and LQKENI. DNA for the CDR3: TGTGCCAGCTCCCCGACCGGGACCCCAACCGACAATGAGCAGTTCTTC. Its translation: CASSPTGTPTDNEQFF. The entire variable domain, with the rest obtained from reference TRBV18 and TRBJ2-1, is as follows: NAGVMQNPRHLVRRRGQEARLRCSPMKGHSHVYWYRQLPEEGLKFMVYLQKENIIDESGMPKERFSAEFPKEGPSILRIQQVVRGDSAAYFCASSPTGTPTDNEQFFGPGTRLTVL.